This TCR beta chain was captured by sequencing in a study of blood T cell repertoires in COVID-19. Across the whole study: Donors in the United States, Italy and Spain gave samples during acute or convalescent COVID-19. T cells, B-cell-depleted T cells, or PBMCs provided the cDNA or gDNA that served as material.

In the source study's methods: Scientists estimated how many nucleated cells there were by amplifying reference gene primers. The assay was immunoSEQ multiplex PCR, and TCRdb's table has in-frame clones only and misses some. V, J and clone size are those of that table, while D and trimming were read from the DNA. The data hold some 200,000 clones, with under 90% observed a single time. The J segment lost 2 bases and the V segment lost 6 bases, leaving 4 bases of the junction unmatched. The CDR3 sequence is 14 residues long. Germline lookup yields CDR1 SGHAT and CDR2 FQNNGV. This rearrangement joins TRBV11-2 to TRBJ1-3; TRBD1 agrees at 7 bases. Sequenced sample: peripheral blood. The sequence was collected from a man older than 75 with acute or convalescent COVID-19. The CDR3 protein is CASRDDRAGNTIYF. The CDR3 DNA sequence: TGTGCCAGCAGGGATGACAGGGCTGGAAACACCATATATTTT.